This TCR beta chain stems from a study of T cells in Graves' hyperthyroidism and ophthalmopathy. Whole-study context: The blood sample was taken at first diagnosis, before treatment began.

This clonotype has a count of ten or more. CDR3 size: 15 residues. Per the germline V gene, CDR1 is GTSNPN and CDR2 is SVGIG (reference sequence). V was pared by 7 bases and J by 7 bases, with 25 bases between. The source material, RNA transcripts, was used to amplify TCR beta CDR3 regions. The HTBI primer set was used in a first-round RT-PCR of the TCR CDR3. TCRdb itself ran the multiplex PCR reads through MiXCR, one entry per CDR3 protein. The table records more than 500,000 distinct CDR3 sequences, roughly 14% of them present only once. The gene calls are TRBV30 and TRBJ2-5; perhaps TRBD1 as D (8 bases). The receptor comes from a woman aged 35 to 49 with Graves' ophthalmopathy. Material for sequencing was blood. The CDR3 DNA reads TGTGCCTCCGCACCCATATTACAGGGGGGGAGGACCCAGTACTTC. Translating gives CASAPILQGGRTQYF.